The clone carrying this T cell receptor beta chain was seen a few times. Maryland, USA blood bank volunteers served as healthy controls. This specimen belongs to a study of neurological immune-mediated disorders. One entry per CDR3 protein results from TCRdb running MiXCR on the 5' RACE reads. The sample has 80,000 or so distinct CDR3 sequences; about 9% are singletons. The source of this sequence is a man aged 50 to 60 in good health. Sequenced: PBMCs.

The CDR3 sequence is CAWSAGPPGELFF. The CDR3 nucleotides are TGTGCCTGGAGTGCTGGTCCCCCCGGGGAGCTGTTTTTT. The chain carries TRBV30 and TRBJ2-2, with D unclear. Germline loops: CDR1 GTSNPN, CDR2 SVGIG (reference sequence). This CDR3 region has 13 residues. Trimming cost V 1 base and J 6 bases, with 9 bases left between them.